This T cell receptor beta chain was observed in a study of cytotoxic CD8 clonotypes in ibrutinib-treated CLL. Study context: Response material was collected after a median around 12 months of treatment, range 6 to 36.

Study results and limitations: For progressing versus sustained-remission patients, sampling times were not the same. In comparison with age-matched healthy donors, baseline clonality was higher and tracked circulating CD8+ T-cell counts.

CDR3 length equals 17 residues. Deletions cut 5 bases from V and 4 bases from J, with 21 bases between. Germline lookup yields CDR1 SGHNT and CDR2 YENEEA. Libraries were prepared by immunoSEQ multiplex PCR; TCRdb keeps only in-frame clonotypes and omits some of them. The repertoire holds fewer than 150,000 clones, 80% to 85% seen once, with 3% to 4% in the top ten. This clone was recorded once. Its antigen is as yet unknown. The clonotype comes from a human donor with chronic lymphocytic leukemia. This chain uses TRBV11-3 with TRBJ2-1, with D possibly matching TRBD1 (7 bases). The sample consisted of PBMCs, taken after 24 months of ibrutinib treatment. The chain's CDR3 is CASSPTTQGGPYNEQFF. CDR3 nucleotides: TGTGCCAGCAGCCCTACAACTCAGGGGGGACCTTACAATGAGCAGTTCTTC.